This passage covers 28 T cell receptor beta chains from one sample sequenced in a study of T cell repertoires in cytomegalovirus infection. Their antigens are not known. TCRdb used MiXCR to reprocess the reads, holding one entry per CDR3 protein. This sample has approximately 770,000 distinct CDR3 sequences, with around 29% found just once. Here the sequenced sample was cultured CD8+ T cells from PBMCs, taken from culture after CMV antigen stimulation. These TCRs come from a human donor in good health (CMV status not recorded). Some clones in this sample may be carry-over from other donors' samples.

Here the CDR3 reads CATYQGARYGYTF. In nucleotides, the CDR3 is TGTGCCACCTACCAGGGGGCGCGGTATGGCTACACCTTC. The chain carries TRBV12-3 or TRBV12-4 and TRBJ1-2, with TRBD1 matching over 8 bases. The J segment lost 5 bases and the V segment lost 10 bases, leaving 9 bases of the junction unmatched. There are 13 residues in the CDR3.

In its sample, this clonotype was seen many times. The chain combines TRBV7-2 with TRBJ2-7; 9 bases fit TRBD1. CDR1 is SGHTA, CDR2 FQGNSA, per germline. The CDR3 runs 14 residues. V gave up 5 bases and J gave up 3 bases; unmatched junction bases: 5. This CDR3 is CASSLGQGHYEQYV. The CDR3 DNA sequence: TGTGCCAGCAGCCTCGGACAGGGGCACTACGAGCAGTACGTC.

This clonotype appeared a few times. The chain couples TRBV5-6 to TRBJ1-5, with D maybe TRBD1 (5 bases). With 0 bases removed from V and 3 bases from J, the gap between germline ends came to 10 bases. Germline V CDR1 and CDR2: SGHDT, YYEEEE. The CDR3 sequence is 15 residues long. The CDR3 DNA is TGTGCCAGCAGCTTGGGGGTGGGGGTCAATCAGCCCCAGCATTTT. Translation: CASSLGVGVNQPQHF.

The chain carries TRBV5-6 and TRBJ1-3; D might be TRBD1 (5 bases). Germline V gene data show CDR1 as SGHDT and CDR2 as YYEEEE. This CDR3 has 14 residues. Trimming removed 2 bases from V and 8 bases from J, with 14 bases in between. In nucleotides, the CDR3 is TGTGCCAGCAGCTTCCGGGGCCGGGGAGACACCATATATTTT. It codes for CASSFRGRGDTIYF.

This chain joins TRBV19 and TRBJ2-5; no clear D gene. Germline V gene data show CDR1 as LNHDA and CDR2 as SQIVND (reference sequence). This CDR3 contains 15 residues. Trimming removed 4 bases from V and 0 bases from J, with 12 bases in between. CDR3 nucleotide sequence: TGTGCCAGTAGTACCCTAGACGGCTACCAAGAGACCCAGTACTTC. Translating gives CASSTLDGYQETQYF.

In this sample, this clonotype turned up a few times. The rearrangement joins TRBV9 to TRBJ2-1; 10 nucleotides agree with TRBD2. This CDR3 has 16 residues. V gave up 2 bases and J gave up 7 bases; unmatched junction bases: 9. Germline CDR1 is SGDLS and CDR2 is YYNGEE. The CDR3, as DNA: TGTGCCAGCAGCGTGTGGGCTAGCGGGGGCGGGAATGAGCAGTTCTTC. Translation: CASSVWASGGGNEQFF. Together with reference TRBV9 and TRBJ2-1, the CDR3 gives the full variable domain: DSGVTQTPKHLITATGQRVTLRCSPRSGDLSVYWYQQSLDQGLQFLIQYYNGEERAKGNILERFSAQQFPDLHSELNLSSLELGDSALYFCASSVWASGGGNEQFFGPGTRLTVL.

The chain uses TRBV15 and TRBJ1-1; no reliable D call. The CDR3 consists of 13 residues. The V gene lost 9 bases and the J gene lost 6 bases, with 17 bases spanning the gap. Germline CDR1 is LNHNV and CDR2 is YYDKDF (reference sequence). The CDR3 region is CATARLPFSEAFF. In DNA form, the CDR3 reads TGTGCCACAGCACGGCTTCCCTTTTCTGAAGCTTTCTTT.

This clonotype was found a few times. The V call is TRBV6-2 or TRBV6-3, the J call TRBJ1-5, with D unresolved. CDR3 length equals 16 residues. The V and J ends lost 6 bases and 1 base respectively, with 16 bases between them. CDR1 and CDR2 from the germline V gene are MNHEY and SVGEGT. The CDR3 protein is CASSPPVTGSNQPQHF. CDR3 coding DNA: TGTGCCAGCAGCCCGCCAGTGACGGGAAGCAATCAGCCCCAGCATTTT.

About this clonotype itself: Because the CDR3 is missing its conserved closing phenylalanine or tryptophan, this is likely a read error. This chain links TRBV27 with TRBJ2-3; no clear D. The CDR3 is made up of 14 amino acids. The germline gives CDR1 MNHEY, CDR2 SMNVEV (reference sequence). Trimming removed 5 bases at V and 0 bases at J, with 9 bases between. CDR3 amino acids: CASSPQHSTDTQYC. In DNA form, the CDR3 reads TGTGCCAGCAGTCCTCAGCATAGCACAGATACGCAGTATTGT.

The CDR3 spells CASSGRNTGGGLYYGYTF. In DNA form, the CDR3 reads TGTGCCAGCAGCGGAAGGAATACAGGGGGCGGTCTGTACTATGGCTACACCTTC. This rearrangement joins TRBV9 to TRBJ1-2; 9 bases are shared with TRBD1. The CDR3 runs to 18 residues. Germline values: CDR1 SGDLS, CDR2 YYNGEE. The junction had 15 bases not matched to a gene; V was cut back by 3 bases and J by 3 bases.

This chain connects TRBV7-9 to TRBJ2-2; 9 positions agree with TRBD1. The CDR3 is 15 amino acids. The ends lost 5 bases at V and 3 bases at J; junction bases unmatched: 4. Looked up from germline, CDR1 is SEHNR and CDR2 is FQNEAQ (reference sequence). The CDR3 sequence is CASSKQGADTGELFF. For the CDR3, the DNA is TGTGCCAGCAGCAAACAGGGGGCGGACACCGGGGAGCTGTTTTTT.

This clonotype was detected only a few times. This sequence joins TRBV7-9 and TRBJ2-3, with D possibly called TRBD1 or TRBD2 (6 bases each). Trimming removed 4 bases at V and 2 bases at J, with 16 bases between. CDR1 is SEHNR, CDR2 FQNEAQ, per germline (reference sequence). This CDR3 is built from 16 residues. The CDR3 protein is CASSSTTRGPTDTQYF. CDR3 bases: TGTGCCAGCAGCTCAACGACACGGGGGCCCACAGATACGCAGTATTTT.

The gene calls are TRBV12-3 or TRBV12-4 and TRBJ2-7; D not resolved. CDR3 length: 13 residues. V was trimmed by 3 bases and J by 3 bases, leaving 9 bases between them. Here the CDR3 DNA reads TGTGCCAGCAGTTTGGAAAGTCTCTACGAGCAGTACGTC. Amino acids: CASSLESLYEQYV.

This clonotype has more than one count but fewer than ten. This chain links TRBV25-1 with TRBJ2-2, with 7 bases lining up with TRBD1. From germline, CDR1 is MGHDK and CDR2 SYGVNS. This CDR3 contains 15 residues. V lost 4 bases to trimming and J lost 4 bases; unmatched junction nucleotides: 6. CDR3 residues: CASSGRDRSTGELFF. The CDR3 region has the DNA TGTGCCAGCAGTGGCCGGGACAGATCCACCGGGGAGCTGTTTTTT.

The chain combines TRBV27 with TRBJ2-5; TRBD2 agrees at 14 bases. The CDR3 is made up of 14 amino acids. J lost 3 bases, V lost 8 bases, and 2 bases had no gene match. Germline assignment: CDR1 MNHEY and CDR2 SMNVEV (reference sequence). CDR3 residues: CASRLAGGKETQYF. The CDR3 DNA reads TGTGCCAGCCGACTAGCGGGGGGGAAAGAGACCCAGTACTTC.

This chain links TRBV7-8 with TRBJ1-2; TRBD1 might be the D (5 bases). There are 14 residues in the CDR3. The V gene lost 1 base and the J gene lost 8 bases, with 14 bases spanning the gap. Germline assignment: CDR1 SGHVS and CDR2 FQNEAQ. The CDR3 sequence: CASSLGSMGEGYTF. In nucleotides, the CDR3 is TGTGCCAGCAGCTTAGGATCCATGGGGGAGGGCTACACCTTC.

The V gene is TRBV27, the J gene TRBJ1-1; D is unclear. From germline, CDR1 is MNHEY and CDR2 SMNVEV (reference sequence). The ends were cut back, 5 bases at V and 5 bases at J, with 12 bases in the middle. The CDR3 runs to 13 residues. CDR3 region: CASSPLGETEAFF. DNA of the CDR3: TGTGCCAGCAGTCCATTAGGAGAAACTGAAGCTTTCTTT.

This clonotype appeared many times. The chain employs TRBV7-2 and TRBJ1-2, with D perhaps TRBD1 (6 bases). Germline values: CDR1 SGHTA, CDR2 FQGNSA. The length of the CDR3 is 19 residues. The V end lost 1 base, the J end lost 0 bases, and 21 bases lay between the germline ends. The CDR3 DNA reads TGTGCCAGCAGCTTAGAAGAGGGGGACCAAGGATATTCTAACTATGGCTACACCTTC. Its translation: CASSLEEGDQGYSNYGYTF.

The gene calls are TRBV15 and TRBJ2-7; TRBD1 matches at 7 bases. The CDR3 sequence is 14 residues long. Losses at the gene ends were 5 bases for V and 2 bases for J; bases not matched to a gene: 6. Germline CDR1 reads LNHNV; CDR2 reads YYDKDF (reference sequence). The CDR3 sequence: CATSGRDRPYEQYV. The CDR3 coding sequence is TGTGCCACCAGCGGTCGGGACAGACCCTACGAGCAGTACGTC.

This clonotype was counted between two and nine times. The chain joins TRBV11-2 to TRBJ2-3, with D perhaps matching TRBD2 (5 bases). Germline CDR1 is SGHAT and CDR2 is FQNNGV. With 5 bases removed from V and 9 bases from J, the gap between germline ends came to 18 bases. The CDR3 sequence is 14 residues long. The CDR3 here is CASSVWTVPMTQYF. DNA of the CDR3: TGTGCCAGCAGCGTATGGACTGTACCTATGACGCAGTATTTT.

This clonotype was counted only a few times. In DNA, the CDR3 is TGTGCCAGCCCCCCCCGGGCAGGGGGACCGAACACCGGGGAGCTGTTTTTT. Its protein is CASPPRAGGPNTGELFF. The chain combines TRBV7-6 with TRBJ2-2; 7 bases agree with TRBD1. Germline V gene sequence: CDR1 SGHVS, CDR2 FNYEAQ. The CDR3 spans 17 residues. After removal of 8 bases from V and 0 bases from J, the junction contained 12 bases not matched to a gene.

This clonotype was found many times. Written as DNA, the CDR3 is TGTGCCAGCAGTCTTGGACAGGGAGGTGGCTACACCTTC. This sequence encodes CASSLGQGGGYTF. This rearrangement joins TRBV7-9 to TRBJ1-2; 8 positions agree with TRBD1. CDR3 length: 13 residues. Germline trimming cut 6 bases from V and 7 bases from J; bases unmatched to any gene: 7. The V gene's germline CDR1 is SEHNR and CDR2 FQNEAQ (reference sequence). Supplemented by reference TRBV7-9 and TRBJ1-2, the full variable domain reads DTGVSQNPRHKITKRGQNVTFRCDPISEHNRLYWYRQTLGQGPEFLTYFQNEAQLEKSRLLSDRFSAERPKGSFSTLEIQRTEQGDSAMYLCASSLGQGGGYTFGSGTRLTVV.

In its sample, this clonotype was seen a few times. This chain uses TRBV7-8 with TRBJ1-5; no reliable D call. V lost 3 bases and J 2 bases, leaving 5 bases between the germline ends. Germline V gene data show CDR1 as SGHVS and CDR2 as FQNEAQ. The CDR3 loop spans 13 amino acids. CDR3 bases: TGTGCCAGCAGCTTTTATGGCAATCAGCCCCAGCATTTT. Translated, it gives CASSFYGNQPQHF.

This clonotype came up a few times. V and J are TRBV7-9 and TRBJ2-1; TRBD2 matches 11 bases. Germline V gives CDR1 SEHNR, CDR2 FQNEAQ (reference sequence). Losses at the gene ends were 4 bases for V and 7 bases for J; bases not matched to a gene: 9. The CDR3 is 16 residues long. The CDR3 region is CASSSVAGGPGNEQFF. The CDR3 bases are TGTGCCAGCAGCTCCGTAGCGGGGGGGCCGGGGAATGAGCAGTTCTTC.

This clonotype was seen a handful of times. J is TRBJ1-1 and V is TRBV6-5, with D possibly matching TRBD1 (5 bases). The ends were cut back, 5 bases at V and 7 bases at J, with 11 bases in the middle. The V gene's germline CDR1 is MNHEY and CDR2 SVGAGI. CDR3 size: 12 residues. The CDR3 region is CASSGDGHEAFF. CDR3 nucleotide sequence: TGTGCCAGCAGTGGCGACGGACATGAAGCTTTCTTT.

This chain joins TRBV6-5 and TRBJ1-5; maybe TRBD1 (5 bases). The CDR3 is made up of 17 amino acids. Germline V CDR1 and CDR2: MNHEY, SVGAGI. The germline V and J ends were trimmed by 5 bases and 0 bases, with 17 bases remaining between them. CDR3 loop: CASSPGGDGHSNQPQHF. CDR3 nucleotides: TGTGCCAGCAGTCCCGGGGGGGACGGGCATAGCAATCAGCCCCAGCATTTT.

The chain couples TRBV5-4 to TRBJ1-2; 9 bases map to TRBD1. This CDR3 spans 13 amino acids. Germline V gene sequence: CDR1 SGHNT, CDR2 YYREEE (reference sequence). V lost 4 bases, J lost 7 bases, and 5 bases stayed unmatched. The CDR3 sequence: CASSTGQGSGYTF. For the CDR3, the DNA is TGTGCCAGCAGCACTGGACAGGGGAGTGGCTACACCTTC.

V usage is TRBV6-8 and J usage is TRBJ2-7, with D perhaps TRBD1 or TRBD2 (6 bases each). Trimming removed 5 bases at V and 5 bases at J, with 19 bases between. The CDR3 has 15 amino acids. Germline loops: CDR1 MNHGY, CDR2 SAAAGT. CDR3 protein: CASSDGDRRGHEQYF. CDR3 bases: TGTGCCAGCAGTGACGGTGACAGGCGGGGACACGAGCAGTACTTC.